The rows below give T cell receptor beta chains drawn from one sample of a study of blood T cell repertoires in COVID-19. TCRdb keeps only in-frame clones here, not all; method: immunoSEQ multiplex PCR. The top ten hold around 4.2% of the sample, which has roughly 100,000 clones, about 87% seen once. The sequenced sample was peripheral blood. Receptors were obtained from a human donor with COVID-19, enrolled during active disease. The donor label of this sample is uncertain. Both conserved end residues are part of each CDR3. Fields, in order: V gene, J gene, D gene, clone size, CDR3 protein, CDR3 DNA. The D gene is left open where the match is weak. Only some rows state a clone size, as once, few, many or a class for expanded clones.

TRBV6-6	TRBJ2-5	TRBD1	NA	CASSLRDSQLETQYF	TGTGCCAGCAGTCTCCGGGACAGTCAGTTAGAGACCCAGTACTTC
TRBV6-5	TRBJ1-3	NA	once	CASSYRVTSSGNTIYF	TGTGCCAGCAGTTACAGAGTAACCTCTTCTGGAAACACCATATATTTT
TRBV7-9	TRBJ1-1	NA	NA	CASSYQGRSTEAFF	TGTGCCAGCAGTTATCAGGGCAGGAGCACTGAAGCTTTCTTT
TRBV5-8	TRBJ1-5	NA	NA	CASSYGGFEGQPQHF	TGTGCCAGCAGCTACGGGGGGTTCGAAGGTCAGCCCCAGCATTTT
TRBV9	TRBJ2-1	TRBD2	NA	CASSVGGGGAYNEQFF	TGTGCCAGCAGCGTAGGTGGCGGGGGGGCCTACAATGAGCAGTTCTTC
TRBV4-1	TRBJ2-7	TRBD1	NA	CASSSYPPGQGAYEQYF	TGCGCCAGCAGCTCTTACCCCCCGGGACAGGGGGCCTACGAGCAGTACTTC
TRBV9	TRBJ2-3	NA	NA	CASSLAADTQYF	TGTGCCAGCAGCCTTGCGGCAGATACGCAGTATTTT
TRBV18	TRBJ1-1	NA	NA	CASSLPGAPNTEAFF	TGTGCCAGCTCACTACCGGGGGCCCCCAACACTGAAGCTTTCTTT
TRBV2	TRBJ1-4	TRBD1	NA	CASSKDRGPYSWNEKLFF	TGTGCCAGCAGTAAAGACAGGGGGCCTTACAGTTGGAATGAAAAACTGTTTTTT
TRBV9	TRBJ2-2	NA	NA	CASSVELRENTGELFF	TGTGCCAGCAGCGTAGAGTTGCGGGAGAACACCGGGGAGCTGTTTTTT
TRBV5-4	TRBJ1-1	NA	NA	CASSLEWGADTEAFF	TGTGCCAGCAGCTTGGAGTGGGGCGCTGACACTGAAGCTTTCTTT
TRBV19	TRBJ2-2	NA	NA	CASSMGRRNTGELFF	TGTGCCAGTAGTATGGGCAGGCGGAACACCGGGGAGCTGTTTTTT
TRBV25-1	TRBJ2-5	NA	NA	CASSEPGQGPSQTQYF	TGTGCCAGCAGTGAACCGGGACAAGGCCCGTCCCAGACCCAGTACTTC
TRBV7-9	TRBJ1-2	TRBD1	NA	CASSFGDRPDGYTF	TGTGCCAGCAGCTTTGGGGACAGACCAGATGGCTACACCTTC
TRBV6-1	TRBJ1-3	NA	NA	CASSEGRSSGNTIYF	TGTGCCAGCAGTGAAGGGCGGAGCTCTGGAAACACCATATATTTT
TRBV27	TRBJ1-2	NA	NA	CASSLGALYGYTF	TGTGCCAGCAGTTTAGGGGCACTCTATGGCTACACCTTC
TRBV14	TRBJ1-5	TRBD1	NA	CASSATGGNQPQHF	TGTGCCAGCAGCGCGACAGGGGGTAATCAGCCCCAGCATTTT
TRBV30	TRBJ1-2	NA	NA	CAWSVRWGGYTF	TGTGCCTGGAGTGTAAGGTGGGGCGGCTACACCTTC
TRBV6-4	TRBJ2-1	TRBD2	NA	CASSDRTSGSNEQFF	TGTGCCAGCAGCGACAGGACTAGCGGGAGCAATGAGCAGTTCTTC
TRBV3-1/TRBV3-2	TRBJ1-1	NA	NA	CASSQEGVRERSPEAFF	TGTGCCAGCAGCCAAGAAGGAGTCAGGGAAAGGTCCCCTGAAGCTTTCTTT
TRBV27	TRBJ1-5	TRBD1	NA	CASSLSTGGSPGPQHF	TGTGCCAGCAGTTTGTCGACAGGGGGCAGCCCCGGGCCCCAGCATTTT
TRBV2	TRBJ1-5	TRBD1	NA	CASSEDRVKCNQPQHF	TGTGCCAGCAGTGAGGACAGGGTAAAGTGCAATCAGCCCCAGCATTTT
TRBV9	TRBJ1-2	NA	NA	CASSSPSVNYGYTF	TGTGCCAGCAGCTCGCCTTCAGTTAACTATGGCTACACCTTC
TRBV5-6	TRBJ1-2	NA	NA	CASSSPPSRESYGYTF	TGTGCCAGCAGCTCTCCCCCCTCGAGGGAGTCCTATGGCTACACCTTC
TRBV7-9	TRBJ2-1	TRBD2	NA	CASSTSGGINEQFF	TGTGCCAGCTCGACTAGCGGGGGGATAAATGAGCAGTTCTTC
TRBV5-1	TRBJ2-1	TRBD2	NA	CASRFGTSGTNEQFF	TGCGCCAGCCGTTTCGGGACTAGCGGGACGAATGAGCAGTTCTTC
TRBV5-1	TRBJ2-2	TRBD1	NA	CASSQVGQGANTGELFF	TGCGCCAGCAGCCAAGTGGGACAGGGGGCGAACACCGGGGAGCTGTTTTTT